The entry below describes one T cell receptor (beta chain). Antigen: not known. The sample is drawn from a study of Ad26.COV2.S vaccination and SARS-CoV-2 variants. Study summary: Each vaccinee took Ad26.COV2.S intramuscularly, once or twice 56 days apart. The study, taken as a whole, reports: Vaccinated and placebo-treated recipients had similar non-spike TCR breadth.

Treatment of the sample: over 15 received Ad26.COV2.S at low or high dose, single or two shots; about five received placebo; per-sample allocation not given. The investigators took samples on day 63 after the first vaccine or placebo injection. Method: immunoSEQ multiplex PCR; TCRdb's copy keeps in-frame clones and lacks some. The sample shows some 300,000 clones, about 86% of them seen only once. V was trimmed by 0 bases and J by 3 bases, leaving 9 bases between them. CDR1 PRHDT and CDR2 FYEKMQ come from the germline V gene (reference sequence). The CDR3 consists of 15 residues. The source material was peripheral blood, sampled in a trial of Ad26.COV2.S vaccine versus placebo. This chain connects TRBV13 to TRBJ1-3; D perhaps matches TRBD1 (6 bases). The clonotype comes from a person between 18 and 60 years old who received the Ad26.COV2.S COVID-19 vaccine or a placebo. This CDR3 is CASSLGQGLGNTIYF. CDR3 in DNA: TGTGCCAGCAGCTTAGGACAGGGACTTGGAAACACCATATATTTT. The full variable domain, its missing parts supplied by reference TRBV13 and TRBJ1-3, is AAGVIQSPRHLIKEKRETATLKCYPIPRHDTVYWYQQGPGQDPQFLISFYEKMQSDKGSIPDRFSAQQFSDYHSELNMSSLELGDSALYFCASSLGQGLGNTIYFGEGSWLTVV.